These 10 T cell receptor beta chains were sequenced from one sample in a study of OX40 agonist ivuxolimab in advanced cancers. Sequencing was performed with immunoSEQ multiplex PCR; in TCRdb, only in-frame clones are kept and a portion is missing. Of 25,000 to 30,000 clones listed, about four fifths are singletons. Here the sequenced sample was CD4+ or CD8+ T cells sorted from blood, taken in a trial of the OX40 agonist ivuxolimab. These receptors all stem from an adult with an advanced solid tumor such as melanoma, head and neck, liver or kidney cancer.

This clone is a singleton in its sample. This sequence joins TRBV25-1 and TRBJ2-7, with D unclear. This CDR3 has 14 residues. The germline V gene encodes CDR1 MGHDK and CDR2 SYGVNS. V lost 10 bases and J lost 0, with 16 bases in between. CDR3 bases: TGTGCCACCTCCGGGCAGACGAACTCCTACGAGCAGTACTTC. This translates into CATSGQTNSYEQYF.

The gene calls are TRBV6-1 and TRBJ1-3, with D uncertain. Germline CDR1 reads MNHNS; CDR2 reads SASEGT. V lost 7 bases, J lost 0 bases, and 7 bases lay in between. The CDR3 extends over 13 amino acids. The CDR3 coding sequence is TGTGCCAGCACCCCAGTCTCTGGAAACACCATATATTTT. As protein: CASTPVSGNTIYF.

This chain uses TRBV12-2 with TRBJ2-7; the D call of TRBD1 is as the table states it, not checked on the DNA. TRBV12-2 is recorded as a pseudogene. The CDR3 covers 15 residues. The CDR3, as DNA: TGTGCAAGTCGCTTACCCCCGGGACAGCTCGACGAGCAGTACTTC. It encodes CASRLPPGQLDEQYF.

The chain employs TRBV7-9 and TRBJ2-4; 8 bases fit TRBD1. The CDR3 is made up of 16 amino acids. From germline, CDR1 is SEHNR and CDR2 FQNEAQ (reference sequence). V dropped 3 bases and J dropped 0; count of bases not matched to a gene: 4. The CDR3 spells CASSFDRGLAKNIQYF. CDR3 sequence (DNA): TGTGCCAGCAGCTTCGACAGGGGACTAGCCAAAAACATTCAGTACTTC.

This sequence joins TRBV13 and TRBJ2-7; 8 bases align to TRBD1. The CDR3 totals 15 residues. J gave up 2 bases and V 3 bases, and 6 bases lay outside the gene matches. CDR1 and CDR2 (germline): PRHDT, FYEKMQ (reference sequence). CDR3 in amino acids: CASSLDETGAYEQYF. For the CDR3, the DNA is TGTGCCAGCAGCTTGGACGAGACAGGGGCCTACGAGCAGTACTTC. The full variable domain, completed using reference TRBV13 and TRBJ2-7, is AAGVIQSPRHLIKEKRETATLKCYPIPRHDTVYWYQQGPGQDPQFLISFYEKMQSDKGSIPDRFSAQQFSDYHSELNMSSLELGDSALYFCASSLDETGAYEQYFGPGTRLTVT.

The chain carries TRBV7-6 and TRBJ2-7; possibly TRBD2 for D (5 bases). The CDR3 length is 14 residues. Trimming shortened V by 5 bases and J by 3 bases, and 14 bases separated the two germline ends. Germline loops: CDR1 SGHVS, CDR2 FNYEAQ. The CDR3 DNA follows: TGTGCCAGCAGCCCGGAGGAGAGATTCTACGAGCAGTACTTC. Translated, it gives CASSPEERFYEQYF. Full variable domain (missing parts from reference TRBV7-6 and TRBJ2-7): GAGVSQSPRYKVTKRGQDVALRCDPISGHVSLYWYRQALGQGPEFLTYFNYEAQQDKSGLPNDRFSAERPEGSISTLTIQRTEQRDSAMYRCASSPEERFYEQYFGPGTRLTVT.

The CDR3 sequence: CASGDRAPYEQYF. The CDR3 bases are TGTGCCAGCGGGGACAGGGCCCCCTACGAGCAGTACTTC. The rearrangement links TRBV25-1 to TRBJ2-7; 9 nucleotides match TRBD1. This CDR3 spans 13 amino acids. Germline CDR1 and CDR2: MGHDK and SYGVNS. V lost 8 bases, J lost 2 bases, and 4 bases stayed unmatched.

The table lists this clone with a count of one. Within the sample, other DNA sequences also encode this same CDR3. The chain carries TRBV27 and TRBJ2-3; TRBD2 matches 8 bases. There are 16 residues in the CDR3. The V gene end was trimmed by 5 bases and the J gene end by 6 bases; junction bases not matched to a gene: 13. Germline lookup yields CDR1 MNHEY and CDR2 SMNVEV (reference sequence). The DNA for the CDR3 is TGTGCCAGCAGTACTCCGAGCGGGGGTTTGTGGGATACGCAGTATTTT. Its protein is CASSTPSGGLWDTQYF.

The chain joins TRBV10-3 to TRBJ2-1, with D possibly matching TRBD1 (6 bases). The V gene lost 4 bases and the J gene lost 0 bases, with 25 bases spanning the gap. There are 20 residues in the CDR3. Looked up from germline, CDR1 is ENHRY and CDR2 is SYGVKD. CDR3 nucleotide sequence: TGTGCCATCAGTGGATTTACCCTTGATACCGGGACAAACTCCTACAATGAGCAGTTCTTC. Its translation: CAISGFTLDTGTNSYNEQFF.

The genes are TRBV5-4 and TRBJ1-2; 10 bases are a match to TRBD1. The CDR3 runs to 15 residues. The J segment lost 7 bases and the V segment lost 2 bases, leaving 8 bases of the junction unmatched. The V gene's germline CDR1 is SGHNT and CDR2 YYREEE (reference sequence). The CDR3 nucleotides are TGTGCCAGCAGCTTCAGGACAGGGGGAAGTGGTGGCTACACCTTC. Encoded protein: CASSFRTGGSGGYTF.